Reported below is one T cell receptor beta chain. Its target is unknown. The sample is drawn from a study of T cell responses to AZD1222 COVID-19 vaccine. Background on the study: Second-dose schedules of about 4 or about 12 weeks were combined. Points from the study as a whole: Baseline serology detected seropositivity in only six or seven AZD1222 recipients. Spike-specific TCR breadth and depth went up after people got two AZD1222 doses.

Assay used: immunoSEQ multiplex PCR; TCRdb lists only in-frame clones, some missing. Counted here are some 140,000 clones, 93% occurring once; the ten biggest clones make up roughly 1%. Germline lookup yields CDR1 KGHSH and CDR2 LQKENI. V shed 1 base and J 0 bases; nucleotides not matched to a gene: 6. The CDR3 loop spans 16 amino acids. This chain joins TRBV18 and TRBJ2-7; 7 nucleotides agree with TRBD2. This sample comprised peripheral blood, obtained on day 0 of AZD1222 vaccination. This sequence was found in an adult in good health. CDR3 bases: TGTGCCAGCTCACCACGTCTCGGGGAGGGCTCCTACGAGCAGTACTTC. Translating it yields CASSPRLGEGSYEQYF.